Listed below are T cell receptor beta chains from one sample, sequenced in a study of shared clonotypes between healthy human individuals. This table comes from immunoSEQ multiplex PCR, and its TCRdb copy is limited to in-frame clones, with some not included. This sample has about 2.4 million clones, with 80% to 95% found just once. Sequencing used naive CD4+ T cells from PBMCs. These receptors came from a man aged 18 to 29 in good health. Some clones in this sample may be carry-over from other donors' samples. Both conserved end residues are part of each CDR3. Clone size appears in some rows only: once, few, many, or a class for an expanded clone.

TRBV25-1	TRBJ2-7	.	CASSDPGQGGYEQYF
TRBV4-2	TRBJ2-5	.	CASSQTEMTGAETQYF
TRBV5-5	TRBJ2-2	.	CASHGVREPNTGELFF
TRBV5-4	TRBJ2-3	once	CASSSGKRREYF
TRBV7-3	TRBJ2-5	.	CASSPVWGAQETQYF
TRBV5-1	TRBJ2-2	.	CASSLGPTNTGELFF
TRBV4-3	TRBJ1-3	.	CASSQVRGAFSGNTIYF
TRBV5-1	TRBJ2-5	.	CASSFSSGGSETQYF
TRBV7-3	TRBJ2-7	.	CASSSADRNTDEQYF
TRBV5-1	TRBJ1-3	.	CASSLATFANSGNTIYF
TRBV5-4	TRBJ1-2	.	CASSSGQGGRGYTF
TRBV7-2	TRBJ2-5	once	CASSPITFSGWTQYF
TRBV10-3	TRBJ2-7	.	CAIRDRVDEQYF
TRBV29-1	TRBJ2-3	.	CSGSPGYGTDTQYF
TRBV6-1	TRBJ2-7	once	CASRAGTGSYEQYF
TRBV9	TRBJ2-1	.	CASSLRGIAYNEQFF
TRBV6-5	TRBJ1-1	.	CASSYREDTEAFF
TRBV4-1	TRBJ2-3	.	CASSQGLVRDTQYF
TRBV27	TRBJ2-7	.	CASKRDRVPGEQYF
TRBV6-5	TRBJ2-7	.	CASKLAGGEQYF
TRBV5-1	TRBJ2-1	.	CASSSGQFRNEQFF
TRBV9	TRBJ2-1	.	CASSVGGTSGAPHEQFF
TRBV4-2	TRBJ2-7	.	CASSRTGTSGVYEQYF
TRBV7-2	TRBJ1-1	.	CASAKRADSSNTEAFF
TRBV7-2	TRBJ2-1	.	CASSPRGDEQFF
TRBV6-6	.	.	CASSLPGGNEQYF
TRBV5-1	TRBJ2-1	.	CASSLERGGSQAHEQFF
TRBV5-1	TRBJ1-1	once	CASRPGGGGTEAFF
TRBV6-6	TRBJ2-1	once	CASSARLADSYNEQFF
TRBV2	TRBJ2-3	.	CASSVRGLAGPNTDTQYF
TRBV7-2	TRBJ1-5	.	CASSLWGRNQPQHF
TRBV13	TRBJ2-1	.	CASSSLTSFVAYNEQFF
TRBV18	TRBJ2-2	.	CASSPTGNGELFF
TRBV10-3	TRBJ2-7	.	CAISQAGTGSYEQYF
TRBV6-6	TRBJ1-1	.	CASSYVSPYTEAFF
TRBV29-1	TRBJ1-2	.	CSVEEHVSIGGYTF
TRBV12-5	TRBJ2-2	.	CASGIGTANTGELFF
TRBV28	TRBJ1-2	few	CASTPAGTTYLDGYTF
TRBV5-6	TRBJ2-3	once	CASSTGLAGGDTQYF
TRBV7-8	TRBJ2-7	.	CASSLLGGRMPYEQYF
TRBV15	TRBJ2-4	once	CATSRNPRQGSRNIQYF
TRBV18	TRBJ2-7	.	CASSPPGRGEQYF
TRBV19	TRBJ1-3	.	CASSIIGQGAGNTIYF
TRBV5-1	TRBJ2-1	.	CASSAGLTDEQFF
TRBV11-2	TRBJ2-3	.	CASSLGGSGGGTDTQYF
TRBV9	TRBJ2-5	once	CASSQAGGPETQYF
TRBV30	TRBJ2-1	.	CAREGTGTERYNEQFF
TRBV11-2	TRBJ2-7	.	CASSKDSYEQYF
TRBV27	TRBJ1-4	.	CASSLGGSLITNEKLFF
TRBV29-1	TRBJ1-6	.	CSVEGTPGSPLHF
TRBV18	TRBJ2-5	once	CASSGEGRTQETQYF
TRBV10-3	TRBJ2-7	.	CAISGTQNSYEQYF
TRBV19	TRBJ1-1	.	CASKGAHEAFF
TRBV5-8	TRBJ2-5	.	CASSGGLMETQYF
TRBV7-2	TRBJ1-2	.	CASSARTGEYGYTF
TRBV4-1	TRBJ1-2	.	CASSQTAGEFNYGYTF
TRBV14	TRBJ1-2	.	CASSPSNYGYTF
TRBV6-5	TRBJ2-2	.	CASRVLAGVNGELFF
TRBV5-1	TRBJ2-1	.	CASQNTGTGFNEQFF
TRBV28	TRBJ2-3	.	CASSTRTDTQYF